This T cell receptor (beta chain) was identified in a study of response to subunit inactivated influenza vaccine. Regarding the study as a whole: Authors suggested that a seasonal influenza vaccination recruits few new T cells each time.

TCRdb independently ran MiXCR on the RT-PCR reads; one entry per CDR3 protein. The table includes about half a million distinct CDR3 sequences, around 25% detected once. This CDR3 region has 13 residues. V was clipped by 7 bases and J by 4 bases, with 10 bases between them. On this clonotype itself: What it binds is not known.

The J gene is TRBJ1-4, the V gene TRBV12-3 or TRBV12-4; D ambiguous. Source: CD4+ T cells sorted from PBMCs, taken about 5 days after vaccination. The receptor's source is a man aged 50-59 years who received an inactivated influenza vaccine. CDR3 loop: CASNRAFNEKLFF. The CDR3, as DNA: TGTGCCAGCAACCGGGCCTTTAATGAAAAACTGTTTTTT.